The 15 T cell receptor beta chains given below trace back to one sample, sequenced in a study of blood T cell repertoires in COVID-19. The table came from immunoSEQ multiplex PCR; TCRdb's copy has only in-frame clones and leaves some out. The data hold hundreds of thousands of clones, with 85% observed a single time. The material sequenced was peripheral blood. Receptors were obtained from a woman aged 18-29 years with acute or convalescent COVID-19.

The count of this clone is one. This chain links TRBV30 with TRBJ1-1, with 10 bases aligning to TRBD1. V was pared by 3 bases and J by 4 bases, with 8 bases of the junction left unmatched. The germline V gene has CDR1 GTSNPN and CDR2 SVGIG (reference sequence). The CDR3 is 15 amino acids. In DNA, the CDR3 is TGTGCCTGGAGGACCGCGGGACAGGGGATCACTGAAGCTTTCTTT. This codes for CAWRTAGQGITEAFF.

This chain uses TRBV11-2 with TRBJ2-5, with 10 positions matching TRBD2. Germline CDR1 is SGHAT and CDR2 is FQNNGV. CDR3 length: 16 amino acids. The ends lost 5 bases at V and 2 bases at J; junction bases unmatched: 8. CDR3 residues: CASSPEGSGGQETQYF. CDR3 nucleotide sequence: TGTGCCAGCAGCCCCGAGGGTAGCGGGGGGCAAGAGACCCAGTACTTC.

The chain combines TRBV30 with TRBJ1-2; D gene ambiguous. Germline CDR1 is GTSNPN and CDR2 is SVGIG (reference sequence). V lost 3 bases, J lost 0 bases, and 8 bases lay in between. The CDR3 runs to 13 residues. The CDR3 sequence: CAWRGRANYGYTF. CDR3 in DNA: TGTGCCTGGAGGGGCAGAGCTAACTATGGCTACACCTTC.

This clone was detected only once. The CDR3 region is CASSVQTGIRTDTQYF. CDR3 nucleotide sequence: TGTGCCAGCAGCGTTCAGACAGGGATAAGGACAGATACGCAGTATTTT. The V and J genes are TRBV9 and TRBJ2-3, with 7 bases lining up with TRBD1. From germline, CDR1 is SGDLS and CDR2 YYNGEE. CDR3 length: 16 residues. V dropped 2 bases and J dropped 3; count of bases not matched to a gene: 9. The whole variable domain, filled in from reference TRBV9 and TRBJ2-3, reads DSGVTQTPKHLITATGQRVTLRCSPRSGDLSVYWYQQSLDQGLQFLIQYYNGEERAKGNILERFSAQQFPDLHSELNLSSLELGDSALYFCASSVQTGIRTDTQYFGPGTRLTVL.

A few counts support this clone. The V call is TRBV6-1, the J call TRBJ1-4; D gene uncertain. The V and J ends lost 2 bases and 7 bases respectively, with 5 bases between them. CDR1 is MNHNS and CDR2 is SASEGT in the germline V gene. The CDR3 length is 12 residues. CDR3: CASSEISEKLFF. The DNA of the CDR3 is TGTGCCAGCAGTGAAATTAGTGAAAAACTGTTTTTT.

The chain links TRBV3-1 (or the pseudogene TRBV3-2) to TRBJ1-4; D gene ambiguous. With 3 bases removed from V and 4 bases from J, the gap between germline ends came to 9 bases. This CDR3 is built from 14 residues. In germline, CDR1 is LGHDT, CDR2 YNNKEL (reference sequence). CDR3 nucleotides: TGTGCCAGCAGCCATTCAGGCTTTAATGAAAAACTGTTTTTT. Amino acid sequence: CASSHSGFNEKLFF.

The rearrangement joins TRBV9 to TRBJ1-4; 8 positions match TRBD1. CDR3 size: 15 residues. Germline assignment: CDR1 SGDLS and CDR2 YYNGEE. V trimming: 4 bases; J trimming: 3 bases; junction bases outside the gene matches: 5. The CDR3 spells CASSIQGASNEKLFF. The CDR3 DNA sequence: TGTGCCAGCAGCATCCAGGGGGCGTCTAATGAAAAACTGTTTTTT.

The gene calls are TRBV24-1 and TRBJ2-1, with 10 bases matching TRBD1. V was clipped by 5 bases and J by 7 bases; unmatched bases: 4. Germline V gene data show CDR1 as KGHDR and CDR2 as SFDVKD. The CDR3 sequence is 14 residues long. The CDR3 is CATSGQGARNEQFF. For the CDR3, the DNA is TGTGCCACCAGTGGACAGGGGGCGAGGAATGAGCAGTTCTTC.

V usage is TRBV7-2 and J usage is TRBJ1-1, with D perhaps matching TRBD1 (5 bases). The V end was cut by 0 bases, the J end by 5 bases, with 7 bases between. The CDR3 runs 13 residues. In germline, CDR1 is SGHTA, CDR2 FQGNSA. CDR3 loop: CASSLAGRTEAFF. The CDR3 DNA is TGTGCCAGCAGCTTAGCGGGGCGGACTGAAGCTTTCTTT.

This sequence joins TRBV28 and TRBJ1-5; 7 nucleotides match TRBD1. V was pared by 6 bases and J by 7 bases, with 6 bases of the junction left unmatched. This CDR3 is 13 amino acids long. The germline gives CDR1 MDHEN, CDR2 SYDVKM. CDR3 sequence reads: CASREGARQPQHF. CDR3 nucleotide sequence: TGTGCCAGCAGAGAGGGGGCACGACAGCCCCAGCATTTT.

The J gene is TRBJ1-5, the V gene TRBV4-1, with unresolved D. The V gene's germline CDR1 is MGHRA and CDR2 YSYEKL. V dropped 0 bases and J dropped 6 bases, with 9 bases sitting between them. The CDR3 consists of 14 residues. This CDR3 is CASSQEDLAQPQHF. CDR3 DNA: TGCGCCAGCAGCCAAGAAGACCTAGCTCAGCCCCAGCATTTT.

V is TRBV5-6 and J is TRBJ2-6, with 9 bases matching TRBD1. The CDR3 runs to 16 residues. With 2 bases clipped from V and 3 bases from J, the junction kept 3 bases outside the gene matches. Germline loops: CDR1 SGHDT, CDR2 YYEEEE. The CDR3, as DNA: TGTGCCAGCAGCTTACAGGGGGCGGATGGGGCCAACGTCCTGACTTTC. It is translated as CASSLQGADGANVLTF.

The chain combines TRBV6-1 with TRBJ2-2; 8 positions agree with TRBD1. V was pared by 3 bases and J by 7 bases, with 16 bases of the junction left unmatched. Germline values: CDR1 MNHNS, CDR2 SASEGT. The CDR3 extends over 18 amino acids. CDR3 DNA: TGTGCCAGCAGTGACCCCGGGGCAGGGGGCCTGGGCCTCGGGGAGCTGTTTTTT. Translating it yields CASSDPGAGGLGLGELFF.

The chain employs TRBV5-1 and TRBJ2-3; 12 bases map to TRBD2. In germline, CDR1 is SGHRS, CDR2 YFSETQ. This CDR3 is 17 amino acids long. The V gene end was trimmed by 0 bases and the J gene end by 3 bases; junction bases not matched to a gene: 5. The CDR3 loop reads CASSLEPSGGGTDTQYF. CDR3 sequence (DNA): TGCGCCAGCAGCTTGGAGCCTAGCGGGGGGGGTACAGATACGCAGTATTTT.

This clone has more than one count but fewer than ten. The chain is built from TRBV19 and TRBJ2-3, with D possibly matching TRBD2 (6 bases). CDR1 LNHDA and CDR2 SQIVND come from the germline V gene (reference sequence). V was trimmed by 5 bases and J by 2 bases, leaving 11 bases between them. The CDR3 loop spans 14 amino acids. The CDR3 region is CASSAGRATDTQYF. The CDR3 nucleotides are TGTGCCAGTAGTGCGGGACGGGCCACAGATACGCAGTATTTT.